The sequence of this T cell receptor beta chain was determined in a study of cytotoxic CD8 clonotypes in ibrutinib-treated CLL. The protocol was immunoSEQ multiplex PCR, while the TCRdb copy is restricted to in-frame clones and leaves out a portion. The table records 150,000 to 200,000 clones, 81% of them present only once. The length of the CDR3 is 14 residues. The V and J ends lost 1 base and 0 bases respectively, with 5 bases between them. Per the germline V gene, CDR1 is SGHRS and CDR2 is YFSETQ. Sequencing was performed on PBMCs, taken after 12 months of ibrutinib treatment. The chain recombines TRBV5-1 with TRBJ1-3; D unresolved. The receptor comes from a human donor with chronic lymphocytic leukemia. CDR3 in amino acids: CASSLTSSGNTIYF. The DNA for the CDR3 is TGCGCCAGCAGCTTGACCAGCTCTGGAAACACCATATATTTT.